This T cell receptor beta chain was obtained from a study of a mutant IDH1 vaccine in newly diagnosed glioma (TCRdb year 2021). Regarding the research as a whole: Across visits V03 through V10, patients got a total of eight vaccinations, given in weeks 1, 3, 5, 7, 11, 15, 19 and 23. Longitudinal TCRB deep sequencing was performed for about two dozen treated patients wherever samples were available for exploratory analyses. The roughly 30 treated patients were roughly 62% male and approximately 40% female, with a mean age of approximately 40 years. Peripheral blood samples were drawn at six visits, namely V03 (baseline), V05, V07, V10, V12 and V13. In the chemotherapy-containing groups, vaccination started alongside temozolomide cycles, whereas in patients who had radiotherapy alone it started 4-6 weeks after radiotherapy. Prior to enrollment, standard therapy consisting of radiotherapy alone, temozolomide alone, or radiochemotherapy with temozolomide had been administered to patients, with the combination being received by most patients.

Receptors were amplified or captured by the immunoSEQ multiplex PCR assay. Following the manufacturer's protocol, the hsTCRB Kit was used to amplify rearranged TCR beta chain sequences. An Illumina MiSeq was used to sequence the TCRB libraries. Processing in the source paper ran as follows. The proprietary platform of the kit vendor was used for demultiplexing, trimming and gene mapping. Held by TCRdb, this immuneACCESS table contains in-frame sequences only and omits some clones. Under half of the omission traces to an unresolved V gene where checked; the cause of the rest is unknown. V and J calls and clone size are as listed in that table; D and trimming were resolved from the DNA. This sample is represented by some 51,000 clones; roughly 73% of them were singletons. The ten biggest clones cover 1.8% of the sample. The sample's time point, from its label and the paper: week 5, during vaccination. Each vaccine dose was 300 ug of a 20-mer mutant IDH1 peptide in Montanide, given subcutaneously with topical imiquimod. Newly diagnosed WHO grade 3 or 4 IDH1-mutant astrocytomas showing loss of nuclear ATRX were present in the donors. The samples were drawn from NOA16, a multicentre, single-arm, open-label phase I trial in Germany that tested a mutant IDH1 peptide vaccine in humans for the first time. Genomic DNA for TCRB sequencing was isolated from EDTA blood with the DNeasy Blood and Tissue Kit.

The CDR3 holds 14 amino acids from the cysteine to the phenylalanine. CDR3 DNA is the only sequence kept; it has 42 bases, read in frame from the first base. Trimming removed 2 bases from V and 7 bases from J, leaving 9 bases between the germline ends. CDR1 is given as MNHNY and CDR2 as SVGAGI, both from the germline V gene (reference sequence). This clone was seen just once. Its antigen remains undetermined. No base quality information exists; no much larger clone differs at one position. Overall study results and their limits: Immune responses induced by the vaccine were seen in roughly 95% of patients across multiple MHC alleles. No apparent relationship was observed between pseudoprogression and alterations in the top peripheral T cell clonotypes detected by TCRB sequencing. It was noted by the authors that analyses of patient blood samples could not be reproduced owing to sample limitations. Selection of PBMC samples for TCRB deep sequencing was based on availability.

This TCR was sampled from a woman aged 40-49 years with glioma. The material was PBMCs, obtained from a glioma patient whose treatment included an IDH1 peptide vaccine. The sequence is built from TRBV6-6 and TRBJ1-6, and TRBD1 may be the D gene, going by 5 matching bases. At the DNA level, the sequence is TGTGCCAGCAGTTACCGGGACGAAAATTCACCCCTCCACTTT. The encoded protein is CASSYRDENSPLHF.